These 17 T cell receptor beta chains were all obtained from the same sample, sequenced in a study of T cells in Graves' hyperthyroidism and ophthalmopathy. RNA transcripts were the template for amplifying TCR beta CDR3 regions. An initial round of RT-PCR targeting the TCR CDR3 relied on the HTBI primer set. MiXCR, applied by TCRdb to the multiplex PCR reads, yields one record per CDR3 protein. The sample lists roughly 160,000 distinct CDR3 sequences, 8% to 9.5% occurring once. What was sequenced was blood. The source is a woman aged 18-30 years with Graves' hyperthyroidism that later progressed to Graves' ophthalmopathy.

The chain couples TRBV18 to TRBJ2-5; D is ambiguous. The CDR3 consists of 13 residues. Per germline, CDR1 KGHSH and CDR2 LQKENI. V was cut by 5 bases and J by 2 bases, with 9 bases left in between. In nucleotides, the CDR3 is TGTGCCAGCTCAACGACAACACAAGAGACCCAGTACTTC. Protein sequence: CASSTTTQETQYF.

In this sample, this clonotype turned up many times. CDR3 region: CASSQTGDQPQHF. The CDR3 DNA sequence: TGTGCCAGCAGTCAGACAGGGGATCAGCCCCAGCATTTT. The V and J genes are TRBV12-3 or TRBV12-4 and TRBJ1-5; TRBD1 matches at 8 bases. J gave up 5 bases and V 5 bases, and 2 bases lay outside the gene matches. The CDR3 contains 13 residues.

There are many counts of this clonotype. V and J are TRBV7-8 and TRBJ2-1; TRBD2 matches 12 bases. Per germline, CDR1 SGHVS and CDR2 FQNEAQ. V lost 6 bases, J lost 8 bases, and 11 bases stayed unmatched. The CDR3 runs 16 residues. CDR3 residues: CASSYLAGGPMDEQFF. CDR3 in DNA: TGTGCCAGCAGTTATCTAGCGGGAGGGCCTATGGATGAGCAGTTCTTC.

This clonotype occurred many times. The gene calls are TRBV5-1 and TRBJ2-2; D gene ambiguous. Trimming shortened V by 4 bases and J by 1 base, and 8 bases separated the two germline ends. CDR3 length: 14 residues. The germline V gene has CDR1 SGHRS and CDR2 YFSETQ. CDR3 coding DNA: TGCGCCAGCAGCCTCTTACTGAACACCGGGGAGCTGTTTTTT. Residues: CASSLLLNTGELFF. The complete variable domain, with remaining parts taken from reference TRBV5-1 and TRBJ2-2, reads KAGVTQTPRYLIKTRGQQVTLSCSPISGHRSVSWYQQTPGQGLQFLFEYFSETQRNKGNFPGRFSGRQFSNSRSEMNVSTLELGDSALYLCASSLLLNTGELFFGEGSRLTVL.

The chain recombines TRBV9 with TRBJ2-5, with 12 bases matching TRBD2. The CDR3 sequence is 15 residues long. V trimming: 2 bases; J trimming: 5 bases; junction bases outside the gene matches: 4. The germline CDR1 and CDR2 sequences are SGDLS and YYNGEE. CDR3 coding DNA: TGTGCCAGCAGCGTGGGAGGGACTAGCGGGGAGACCCAGTACTTC. The encoded protein is CASSVGGTSGETQYF.

The chain employs TRBV7-9 and TRBJ1-4, with a possible D match to TRBD1 (5 bases). The CDR3 has 17 amino acids. V dropped 5 bases and J dropped 0 bases, with 16 bases sitting between them. The germline V gene encodes CDR1 SEHNR and CDR2 FQNEAQ (reference sequence). CDR3 sequence (DNA): TGTGCCAGCAGCGAGGGGTTTTTGGGTGCAACTAATGAAAAACTGTTTTTT. Its protein product is CASSEGFLGATNEKLFF.

This clonotype was detected ten times or more. V and J are TRBV18 and TRBJ2-1; D gene uncertain. CDR1 KGHSH and CDR2 LQKENI come from the germline V gene. The CDR3 length is 14 residues. The germline V and J ends were trimmed by 3 bases and 3 bases, with 9 bases remaining between them. As DNA, the CDR3 is TGTGCCAGCTCACCTTACTATAGCTACAATGAGCAGTTCTTC. As protein: CASSPYYSYNEQFF.

This clonotype was detected many times. The CDR3: CASSYSIPSPRNEQYF. The CDR3 coding sequence is TGTGCCAGCAGTTACTCGATACCGAGCCCGAGGAACGAGCAGTACTTC. The chain couples TRBV6-6 to TRBJ2-7; D unresolved. CDR1 MNHNY and CDR2 SVGAGI come from the germline V gene (reference sequence). V lost 0 bases to trimming and J lost 5 bases, with 17 bases between them. The CDR3 length is 16 residues.

This clonotype was observed a handful of times. The CDR3 region is CASSLGTSGSYEQYF. CDR3 nucleotides: TGTGCCAGCAGCCTAGGGACTAGCGGTTCCTACGAGCAGTACTTC. The chain couples TRBV9 to TRBJ2-7; 11 nucleotides line up with TRBD2. Germline trimming cut 4 bases from V and 1 base from J; bases unmatched to any gene: 4. The CDR3 spans 15 residues. Germline CDR1 SGDLS, CDR2 YYNGEE.

This clonotype was picked up many times. This rearrangement joins TRBV30 to TRBJ2-2; D remains unclear. This CDR3 contains 15 residues. Looked up from germline, CDR1 is GTSNPN and CDR2 is SVGIG (reference sequence). The V end was cut by 3 bases, the J end by 5 bases, with 16 bases between. CDR3 sequence reads: CAWRSPDGDTGELFF. CDR3 coding DNA: TGTGCCTGGAGGTCCCCCGACGGAGATACCGGGGAGCTGTTTTTT.

The chain has TRBV5-4 and TRBJ1-1; D unclear. The CDR3 loop spans 13 amino acids. Germline V lookup: CDR1 SGHNT, CDR2 YYREEE (reference sequence). Trimming stripped 4 bases from V and 5 bases from J, with 12 bases between. The CDR3 loop is CASSILEGTEAFF. The CDR3 coding sequence is TGTGCCAGCAGCATTCTAGAGGGAACTGAAGCTTTCTTT.

This clonotype has at least ten counts. At one end, the junction sequence differs from germline, possibly due to a read error. V usage is TRBV7-7 and J usage is TRBJ2-3; 7 positions agree with TRBD2. CDR3 length: 14 residues. Per the germline V gene, CDR1 is SSHAT and CDR2 is FNYEAQ (reference sequence). The CDR3 is CASSLGTIGDTQYF. CDR3 sequence (DNA): TGTGCTAGCAGCTTAGGGACTATCGGAGATACGCAGTATTTT.

This clonotype was found many times. The V gene is TRBV10-3, the J gene TRBJ2-2; 7 nucleotides agree with TRBD1. CDR3 length equals 18 residues. Germline CDR1 ENHRY, CDR2 SYGVKD. J lost 5 bases, V lost 6 bases, and 18 bases had no gene match. CDR3 coding DNA: TGTGCCATCAGCGATCTAGCAGCGGAGAGGGGGCCGACCGGGGAGCTGTTTTTT. Its translation is CAISDLAAERGPTGELFF.

V and J are TRBV24-1 and TRBJ2-3; 10 bases agree with TRBD1. The CDR3 runs 16 residues. J was trimmed by 3 bases and V by 4 bases; bases with no gene match: 6. The germline CDR1 and CDR2 sequences are KGHDR and SFDVKD. The CDR3 DNA reads TGTGCCACCAGTGACCCCGGGACAGGGGTGACAGATACGCAGTATTTT. Translated, it gives CATSDPGTGVTDTQYF.

This clonotype was seen repeatedly, ten times or more. The chain uses TRBV5-1 and TRBJ1-2; 10 bases fit TRBD1. The CDR3 is 15 residues long. The V segment lost 0 bases and the J segment 8 bases; nucleotides outside the gene matches: 7. Germline V gene data show CDR1 as SGHRS and CDR2 as YFSETQ. In nucleotides, the CDR3 is TGCGCCAGCAGCTTGGGGGACAGGGGCACTTTGGGCTACACCTTC. Translated: CASSLGDRGTLGYTF.

Ten or more counts support this clonotype. The chain uses TRBV7-3 and TRBJ2-3; 13 bases agree with TRBD2. V was pared by 6 bases and J by 1 base, with 10 bases of the junction left unmatched. The CDR3 contains 18 residues. Per the germline V gene, CDR1 is SGHTA and CDR2 is FQGTGA. CDR3: CASSSKLAGGPGTDTQYF. The CDR3, as DNA: TGTGCCAGCAGTTCAAAACTAGCGGGAGGGCCGGGCACAGATACGCAGTATTTT. Complete variable domain (other parts from reference TRBV7-3 and TRBJ2-3): GAGVSQTPSNKVTEKGKYVELRCDPISGHTALYWYRQSLGQGPEFLIYFQGTGAADDSGLPNDRFFAVRPEGSVSTLKIQRTERGDSAVYLCASSSKLAGGPGTDTQYFGPGTRLTVL.

This clonotype was seen at least ten times. The chain combines TRBV11-2 with TRBJ2-2, with TRBD2 identical over 13 bases. V gave up 6 bases and J gave up 7 bases; unmatched junction bases: 5. Germline CDR1 is SGHAT and CDR2 is FQNNGV. The CDR3 runs to 15 residues. The CDR3 loop reads CASSRTSGSNGELFF. The CDR3 nucleotides read TGTGCCAGCAGTCGGACTAGCGGGAGTAACGGGGAGCTGTTTTTT.